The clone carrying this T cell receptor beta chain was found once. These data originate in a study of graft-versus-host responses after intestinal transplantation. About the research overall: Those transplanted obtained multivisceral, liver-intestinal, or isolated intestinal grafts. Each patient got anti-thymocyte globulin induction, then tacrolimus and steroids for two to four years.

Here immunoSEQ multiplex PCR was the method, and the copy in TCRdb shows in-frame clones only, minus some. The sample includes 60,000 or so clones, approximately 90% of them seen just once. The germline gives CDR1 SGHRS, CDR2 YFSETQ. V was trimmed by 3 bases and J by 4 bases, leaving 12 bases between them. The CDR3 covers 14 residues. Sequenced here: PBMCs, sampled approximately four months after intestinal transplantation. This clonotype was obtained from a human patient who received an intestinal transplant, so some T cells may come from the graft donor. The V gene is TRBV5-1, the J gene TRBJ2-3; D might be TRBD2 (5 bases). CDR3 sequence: CASSSALDPDTQYF. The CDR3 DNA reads TGCGCCAGCAGCTCCGCACTAGATCCAGATACGCAGTATTTT.